This T cell receptor (beta chain) was found in a study of identical twins (dated by TCRdb to between 2015 and 2016). Looking at the study overall: To test whether fetal clonotypes persist, this study deep-sequenced TCR alpha and beta repertoires from monozygotic twins, from unrelated adults of various ages, and from cord blood. To rule out contamination, the twin experiments were replicated at different times with different library preparation protocols. Summary of the overall study and its limitations: Because the same donors could not be followed over many years, the conclusions relied on cross-sectional statistical analysis. Compared with coincidental sharing between unrelated individuals, out-of-frame TCR alpha sequences shared between twins showed an excess of sequences with low generation probability. Recombination models systematically underestimated out-of-frame TCR alpha sharing in monozygotic twins but agreed with sharing between unrelated individuals. Zero-insertion analyses could be partly confounded by invariant T cells such as MAIT and iNKT, though diverse VJ usage argued against such confounding for most clonotypes. In beta out-of-frame sequences, excess twin sharing was weaker, because having fewer shared sequences lowered the signal-to-noise ratio. Abundant cord blood beta clonotypes carried fewer insertions; young adult naive repertoires showed a weaker similar trend, while memory repertoires showed none.

The cysteine opens and the phenylalanine closes a CDR3 of 15 amino acids. The only DNA kept is the CDR3, 45 bases in frame from the first base. V is shortened by 5 bases, J by 2 bases, and the region joining them spans 13 bases. The library came from 5' RACE. Sequencing used an Illumina HiSeq 2000. A universal primer binding site was introduced by template switching, and a unique molecular identifier was present in the final cDNA, enabling accurate counting of TCR cDNA molecules. First-strand cDNA for TCR alpha and beta chains was synthesized from specific primers in the conserved constant-segment region. To control for contamination, each cDNA library was double barcoded with a SMART-Mk sample barcode plus Illumina barcodes. TruSeq adapter sequences along with Illumina sample barcodes were introduced in two successive PCR steps. The TCR alpha and beta cDNA libraries were sequenced on the Illumina HiSeq platform using custom primers. For the original study's pipeline: Raw reads were processed with MiGEC to extract unique molecular identifiers, and MiXCR was used to determine CDR3 positions. Recombination models were inferred per individual with the repgenHMM and IGoR tools using an EM algorithm. Shared clonotype analysis was performed with the tcR package in R, normalizing sharing by the product of cloneset sizes. To study raw recombination without the effects of thymic and clonal selection, out-of-frame nonproductive sequences were analyzed. TCRdb reanalyzed the raw reads on its own, using fastp at Q25 for trimming and MiXCR for clone calling, and kept in-frame beta chains. Rows are combined by CDR3 protein, so each entry shows the most common genes and DNA. The authors' filters were not applied to this entry. The sample table holds a few hundred thousand distinct CDR3 sequences, of which approximately 8.7% were seen once. The leading ten clones occupy 7.5% to 9.5% of the sample.

Every donor in the study was a healthy Caucasian. The study also sequenced three unrelated non-twin adults: a male aged 18 to 29, a male aged 50 to 60 and a female aged 50 to 60. Using Miltenyi CD45RO+ enrichment and human naive T-cell isolation kits, memory (CD45RO+) and naive T cells were isolated from PBMC. This clonotype has just a few counts. Its recognized antigen is unknown. No base-level quality is on record; no much larger clone is a single base apart. The sequenced sample consisted of naive T cells sorted from blood. The cell subset or site label, as the study defines it: cells isolated with a human naive T-cell isolation kit. The chain is made from TRBV12-3 or TRBV12-4 and TRBJ1-5; the D gene lacks a confident call. The sequence was obtained from a woman aged 45-60 years in good health. The CDR3: CASSLFPEGNQPQHF. The nucleotide sequence reads as follows: TGTGCCAGCAGTCTGTTCCCGGAGGGCAATCAGCCCCAGCATTTT.